This record concerns one TCR beta chain sequence. What antigen it recognizes has not been identified. Per-base qualities were not stored, and no clone one base away is much larger. The CDR3 sequence holds 13 residues, the cysteine and phenylalanine included. The read is trimmed to its CDR3 DNA, 39 bases read in frame from base 1. The germline V gene supplies CDR1 KGHSH and CDR2 LQKENI. A distance of 8 bases separates the germline ends of V and J, which lose 2 bases and 4 bases respectively. Ficoll-Paque density gradient centrifugation was used to isolate PBMCs. The sequencer listed for this sample is Illumina NovaSeq 6000. TCRalpha and TCRbeta cDNA libraries were built by 5'RACE with constant-segment primers, adding sample barcodes and unique molecular identifiers. Trizol reagent was used to extract RNA from every sample. The libraries were amplified in two PCR steps, and the second step added a second sample barcode and Illumina TruSeq adapters. The libraries were sequenced on an Illumina NovaSeq using 2 x 150 bp paired-end reads. The original pipeline was this. With migec v1.2.7, reads were demultiplexed and then collapsed into UMI-guided consensus sequences. Using mixcr v2.1.11, UMI consensuses were aligned to TRA and TRB V and J templates and then assembled into clonotypes. Expanded or contracted clonotypes were those called significant by both edgeR and NoisET, with noise models trained on biological replicates. For edgeR calls, a false discovery rate-adjusted p below 0.01 and a log2 fold-change threshold of 1 were applied. As an exploratory analysis of dynamics, PCA with hierarchical clustering was applied to max-normalized trajectories of the 1000 most abundant clonotypes. Separately sequenced CD4+ and CD8+ repertoires were used to assign a CD4 or CD8 phenotype to each responding clone. Through fastp at Q25 and MiXCR, TCRdb rebuilt clones from the public reads, retaining in-frame beta chains. Here each entry gathers all rows of one CDR3 protein and keeps the most common genes and DNA. TCRdb's processing, not the authors', yielded these V and J calls. This sample has approximately 400,000 distinct CDR3 sequences in its table, and about a sixth of those were observed once. Roughly 21% of the sample belongs to the ten largest clones.

The data were obtained in a study of T-cell memory formation after mild COVID-19 (dated by TCRdb to the early 2020s). At the level of the whole study: TCR sequence clusters from the two donors were found to be largely donor specific. The cohort was made up of two young adult volunteers, one female and one male, who were previously healthy. Longitudinal TCRalpha and TCRbeta repertoire sequencing tracked T-cell clones expanding and contracting after mild COVID-19 in a couple of donors. General findings and caveats noted by the study authors: Contracting CD4+ clones were located mainly in the CM and EM memory subsets, whereas CD8+ clones were found to be enriched in EMRA. Only a couple of mild cases were covered in the study, and larger cohorts including severe cases with pre-infection samples were considered necessary. Clones contracting from day 15 to 85 had balanced CD4/CD8 phenotypes, while a second wave expanding from day 15 to 37 was biased towards CD4+. Some responding clones were detected in pre-infection memory, which suggested that pre-existing cross-reactive memory T cells had joined the SARS-CoV-2 response. The second-wave clones that peaked on day 37 were not confirmed to be SARS-CoV-2 specific.

This chain is built from TRBV18 and TRBJ1-2; no D gene can be assigned with confidence. Material: PBMCs or a T cell subset sorted from them (not recorded which). The receptor's source is a man aged 18 to 30 who had mild COVID-19 (a few samples of this study predate the infection). The sample titles of this study are shuffled in the database, so cell type and time point are left out; the donor was told from shared clones. DNA sequence: TGTGCCAGCTCACCAGGACTTTTCTATGGCTACACCTTC. Its coded protein is CASSPGLFYGYTF.